This T cell receptor (beta chain) is drawn from a study of blood T cell repertoires in COVID-19. Per the study methods: Reference gene primer amplification gave nucleated cell count estimates. The assay was immunoSEQ multiplex PCR, and TCRdb's table has in-frame clones only and misses some. V and J calls and clone size follow that table, whereas D and trimming were derived from the DNA. The profile shows about 480,000 clones, approximately 87% of them singletons. The V and J ends lost 2 bases and 0 bases respectively, with 11 bases between them. This CDR3 is 16 amino acids long. Per the germline V gene, CDR1 is SGHRS and CDR2 is YFSETQ.

Input material: PBMCs or T cells enriched from blood (not recorded which). The TCR originated in a middle-aged woman who had recovered from COVID-19. V usage is TRBV5-1 and J usage is TRBJ2-2, with D hard to call. CDR3: CASSLIGFANTGELFF. As DNA, the CDR3 is TGCGCCAGCAGCTTAATCGGGTTCGCGAACACCGGGGAGCTGTTTTTT.